These 18 T cell receptor beta chains were sequenced from one sample in a study of immune characterization of retroperitoneal liposarcoma. Each CDR3 protein gets one entry after TCRdb re-called the PCR reads with MiXCR. The table has approximately 3,100 distinct CDR3 sequences, approximately 50% seen once. Sequencing was done on a sample of tumor tissue. These TCRs come from a male donor with retroperitoneal liposarcoma.

V is TRBV6-5 and J is TRBJ2-6, with a tentative D call TRBD2 (5 bases). This CDR3 is built from 16 residues. Germline values: CDR1 MNHEY, CDR2 SVGAGI. V dropped 2 bases and J dropped 10 bases, with 18 bases sitting between them. The CDR3 DNA is TGTGCCAGCAGTTACCCGTCCGGGGAGTCACTAAACGTCCTGACTTTC. Protein product: CASSYPSGESLNVLTF.

This clonotype counts as hyperexpanded. The CDR3 coding sequence is TGTGCCAGCAGTCCATCCGGGACTGACTTAAACACCGGGGAGCTGTTTTTT. Its translation is CASSPSGTDLNTGELFF. The chain carries TRBV6-1 and TRBJ2-2, with a tentative D call TRBD2 (6 bases). Trimming stripped 5 bases from V and 2 bases from J, with 18 bases between. Germline assignment: CDR1 MNHNS and CDR2 SASEGT. The CDR3 has 17 residues.

On this clonotype: A clone one base away is much larger, so this may be a read error. The rearrangement links TRBV7-2 to TRBJ2-1; no reliable D call. The CDR3 is 11 amino acids. CDR1 and CDR2 from the germline V gene are SGHTA and FQGNSA. CDR3 residues: CASSLAETQLF. The CDR3 nucleotides are TGTGCCAGCAGCTTAGCAGAGACCCAGTTATTC.

By proportion, this clonotype is medium-sized (0.01 to 0.1%). V and J are TRBV7-2 and TRBJ2-5; D is perhaps TRBD2 (6 bases). TRBJ2-7 matches the DNA end more closely, so the J call is doubtful. Looked up from germline, CDR1 is SGHTA and CDR2 is FQGNSA. The CDR3 is made up of 14 amino acids. CDR3 bases: TGTGCCAGCACCCCGGGCGGGGCGTCCTACGAGCAGTACTTC. It translates to CASTPGGASYEQYF.

V usage is TRBV11-1 and J usage is TRBJ1-2, with 10 bases identical to TRBD1. With 5 bases clipped from V and 8 bases from J, the junction kept 11 bases outside the gene matches. CDR1 and CDR2 (germline): SGHAT, FQDESV (reference sequence). The CDR3 is made up of 15 amino acids. The CDR3 is CASSTRTGGLSGYTF. The CDR3 bases are TGTGCCAGCAGCACCCGGACAGGGGGGCTCAGCGGCTACACCTTC.

The chain employs TRBV25-1 and TRBJ2-1; D possibly uses TRBD1 or TRBD2 (5 bases each). The closer fit of TRBJ2-7 to the DNA end suggests the J call may be wrong. The CDR3 covers 14 residues. The germline CDR1 and CDR2 sequences are MGHDK and SYGVNS. CDR3 in amino acids: CASTPGTPPYEQYF. For the CDR3, the DNA is TGTGCCAGCACACCCGGGACGCCGCCCTACGAGCAGTACTTC.

V and J are TRBV7-2 and TRBJ2-1, with 10 bases matching TRBD1. CDR3 length equals 16 residues. The germline CDR1 and CDR2 sequences are SGHTA and FQGNSA. After removal of 2 bases from V and 13 bases from J, the junction contained 14 bases not matched to a gene. CDR3 in DNA: TGTGCCAGCAGCTTATCCGGGACAGGGGTTAGCGGGACCCAGTTCTTC. Residues: CASSLSGTGVSGTQFF.

CDR3 loop: CASSQDVAGVMNTEAFF. The CDR3, as DNA: TGCGCCAGCAGCCAAGATGTCGCAGGGGTTATGAACACTGAAGCTTTCTTT. The V gene is TRBV4-3, the J gene TRBJ1-1, with D tentatively TRBD1 (6 bases). The CDR3 loop spans 17 amino acids. Trimming pared 0 bases from V and 0 bases from J, leaving 14 bases between. The germline V gene has CDR1 LGHNA and CDR2 YSLEER.

The chain has TRBV3-1 and TRBJ2-7; D is perhaps TRBD2 (7 bases). CDR3 length equals 16 residues. The germline V gene encodes CDR1 LGHDT and CDR2 YNNKEL (reference sequence). With 4 bases removed from V and 5 bases from J, the gap between germline ends came to 21 bases. The CDR3 spells CASSPRIGGRGDEQYF. CDR3 nucleotides: TGTGCCAGCAGCCCGAGGATCGGAGGGAGGGGGGACGAGCAGTACTTC.

This chain joins TRBV12-3 or TRBV12-4 and TRBJ2-1; TRBD2 matches at 9 bases. This CDR3 has 14 amino acids. After removal of 0 bases from V and 10 bases from J, the junction contained 4 bases not matched to a gene. For the CDR3, the DNA is TGTGCCAGCAGTTTAGCGCGGGGGGGAGACGAGCAGTTCTTC. Its translation is CASSLARGGDEQFF.

This clonotype was seen more than once but under ten times. V and J are TRBV7-2 and TRBJ2-1; D gene ambiguous. CDR1 SGHTA and CDR2 FQGNSA come from the germline V gene. V was pared by 1 base and J by 10 bases, with 8 bases between. The CDR3 is 12 residues long. CDR3 protein: CASSLGYYEQFF. CDR3 DNA: TGTGCCAGCAGCTTAGGATATTACGAGCAGTTCTTC.

The rearrangement joins TRBV25-1 to TRBJ2-1, with D possibly being TRBD2 (6 bases). The V gene lost 6 bases and the J gene lost 3 bases, with 15 bases spanning the gap. This CDR3 spans 15 amino acids. Germline V gives CDR1 MGHDK, CDR2 SYGVNS. CDR3 sequence: CASSLPGTLYNEQFF. The DNA of the CDR3 is TGTGCCAGCAGCCTTCCTGGGACTCTCTACAATGAGCAGTTCTTC.

This clonotype was observed a handful of times. The rearrangement uses TRBV12-3 or TRBV12-4 and TRBJ2-5; 10 bases map to TRBD1. The length of the CDR3 is 14 residues. J was trimmed by 11 bases and V by 6 bases; bases with no gene match: 12. The CDR3 sequence is CASRPGQGPSEQYF. CDR3 DNA: TGTGCCAGCAGGCCGGGACAGGGGCCTAGTGAGCAGTACTTC.

There are a few counts of this clonotype. The junction shows a germline mismatch at one end, possibly a read error. The genes are TRBV11-3 and TRBJ2-1, with 7 positions matching TRBD1. The CDR3 runs 11 residues. Germline CDR1 is SGHNT and CDR2 is YENEEA. CDR3 sequence (DNA): TGTGCCAGCAGGTTAATGGGACAGCGGTACTTC. It translates to CASRLMGQRYF.

This clonotype is medium-sized. The V and J genes are TRBV6-1 and TRBJ2-7; no clear D. The CDR3 is made up of 12 amino acids. CDR1 and CDR2 from the germline V gene are MNHNS and SASEGT. V dropped 9 bases and J dropped 2 bases, with 11 bases sitting between them. The CDR3 bases are TGTGCCAGTTCGACCCGACCCTACGAGCAGTACTTC. Protein: CASSTRPYEQYF.

Concerning this clonotype itself: The junction departs from germline at one end; a sequencing error may be responsible. This chain links TRBV5-3 with TRBJ2-5, with 12 bases lining up with TRBD2. The J call is in doubt because the DNA end fits TRBJ2-7 better. TRBV5-3 is designated an ORF whose function remains uncertain. This CDR3 comprises 16 residues. CDR3 in amino acids: CASSFTSGGYSYEQYF. CDR3 DNA sequence: TGTGCCAGCAGCTTTACTAGCGGGGGGTACTCCTACGAGCAGTACTTC.

This chain links TRBV6-1 with TRBJ2-3, with 7 bases matching TRBD2. The germline gives CDR1 MNHNS, CDR2 SASEGT. The CDR3 consists of 13 residues. The junction had 4 bases not matched to a gene; V was cut back by 4 bases and J by 6 bases. DNA for the CDR3: TGTGCCAGCAGTGTCTATAGCGGGGATACGCAGTATTTT. Amino acid sequence: CASSVYSGDTQYF.

The chain uses TRBV6-1 and TRBJ1-3; D ambiguous. Germline values: CDR1 MNHNS, CDR2 SASEGT. The CDR3 loop spans 14 amino acids. Trimming took off 5 bases at V and 1 base at J, with 9 bases between the two ends. CDR3 coding DNA: TGTGCCAGCAGTACCCCGCAGTCTGGAAACACCATATATTTT. The encoded protein is CASSTPQSGNTIYF.